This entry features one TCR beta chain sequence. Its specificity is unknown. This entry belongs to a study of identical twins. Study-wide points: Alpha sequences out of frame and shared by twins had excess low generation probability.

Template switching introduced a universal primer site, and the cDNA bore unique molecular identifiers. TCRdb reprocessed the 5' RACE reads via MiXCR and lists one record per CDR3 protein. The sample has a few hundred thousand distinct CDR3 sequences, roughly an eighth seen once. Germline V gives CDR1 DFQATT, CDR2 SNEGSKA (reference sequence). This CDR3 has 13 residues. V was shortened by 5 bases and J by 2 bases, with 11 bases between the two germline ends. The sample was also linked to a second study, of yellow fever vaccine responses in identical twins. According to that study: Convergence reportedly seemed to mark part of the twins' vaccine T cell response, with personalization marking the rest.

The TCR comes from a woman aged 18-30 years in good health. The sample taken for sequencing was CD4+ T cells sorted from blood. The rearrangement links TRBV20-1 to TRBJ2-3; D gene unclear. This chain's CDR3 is CSADFSLTDTQYF. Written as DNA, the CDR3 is TGCAGTGCTGACTTCTCCCTCACAGATACGCAGTATTTT.